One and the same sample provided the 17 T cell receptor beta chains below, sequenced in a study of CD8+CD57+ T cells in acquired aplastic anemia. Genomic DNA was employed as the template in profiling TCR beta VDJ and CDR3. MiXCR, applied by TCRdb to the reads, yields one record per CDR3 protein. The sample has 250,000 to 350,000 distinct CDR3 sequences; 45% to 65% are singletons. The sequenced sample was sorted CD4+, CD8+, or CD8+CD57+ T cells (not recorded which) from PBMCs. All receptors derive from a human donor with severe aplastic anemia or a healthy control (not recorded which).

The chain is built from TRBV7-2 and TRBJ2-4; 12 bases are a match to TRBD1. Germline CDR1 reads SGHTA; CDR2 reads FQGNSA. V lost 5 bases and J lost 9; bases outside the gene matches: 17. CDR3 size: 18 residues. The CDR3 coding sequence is TGTGCCAGCAGCCAAGATAGGGGGACAGGGGGCAGGAGCGTCATTCAGTACTTC. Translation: CASSQDRGTGGRSVIQYF.

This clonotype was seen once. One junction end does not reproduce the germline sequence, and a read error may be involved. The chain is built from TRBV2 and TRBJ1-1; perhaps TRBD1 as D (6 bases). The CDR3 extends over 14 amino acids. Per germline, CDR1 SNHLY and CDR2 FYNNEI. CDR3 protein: CAISRGTSNTEAFF. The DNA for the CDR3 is TGTGCCATCAGTAGGGGGACATCCAACACTGAAGCTTTCTTT.

Here the CDR3 DNA reads TGTGCCATCAGGACCGGGACTAGCGGGTACGAGCAGTACTTC. Translation: CAIRTGTSGYEQYF. V is TRBV10-3 and J is TRBJ2-7, with 12 nucleotides matching TRBD2. The CDR3 is 14 residues long. Germline V CDR1 and CDR2: ENHRY, SYGVKD. V lost 6 bases, J lost 4 bases, and 4 bases stayed unmatched.

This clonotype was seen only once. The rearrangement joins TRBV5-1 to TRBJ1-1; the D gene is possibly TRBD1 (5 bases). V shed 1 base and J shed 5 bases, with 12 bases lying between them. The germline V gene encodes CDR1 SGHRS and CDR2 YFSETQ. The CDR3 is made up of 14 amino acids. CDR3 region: CASSLRSEGTEAFF. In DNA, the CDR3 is TGCGCCAGCAGCTTGCGGTCAGAGGGGACTGAAGCTTTCTTT.

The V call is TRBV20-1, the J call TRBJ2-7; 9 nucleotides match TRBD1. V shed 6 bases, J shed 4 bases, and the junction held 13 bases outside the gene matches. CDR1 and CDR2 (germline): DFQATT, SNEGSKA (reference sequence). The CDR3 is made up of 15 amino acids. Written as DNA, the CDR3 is TGCAGTGCCCCAGGAACGGACAGGGGATTGTACGAGCAGTACTTC. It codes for CSAPGTDRGLYEQYF.

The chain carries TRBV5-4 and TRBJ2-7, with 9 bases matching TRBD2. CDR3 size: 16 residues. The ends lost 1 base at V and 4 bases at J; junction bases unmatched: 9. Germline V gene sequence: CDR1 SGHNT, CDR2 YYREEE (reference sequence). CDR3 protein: CASSLSGGRASYEQYF. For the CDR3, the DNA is TGTGCCAGCAGCTTGTCGGGCGGGAGGGCCTCGTACGAGCAGTACTTC.

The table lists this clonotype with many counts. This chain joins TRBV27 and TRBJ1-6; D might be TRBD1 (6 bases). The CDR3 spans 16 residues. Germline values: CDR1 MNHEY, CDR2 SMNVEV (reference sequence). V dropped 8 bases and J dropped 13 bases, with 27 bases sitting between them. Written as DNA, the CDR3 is TGTGCCAGCGGTCCGGACAGACTTCCTCACGGGATTCCCCTCCACTTT. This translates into CASGPDRLPHGIPLHF.

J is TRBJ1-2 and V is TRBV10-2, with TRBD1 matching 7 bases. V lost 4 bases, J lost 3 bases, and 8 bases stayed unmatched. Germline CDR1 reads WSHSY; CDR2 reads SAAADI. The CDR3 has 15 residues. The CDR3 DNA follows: TGCGCCAGCAGTGTCCGAGGACAGGCCTACTATGGCTACACCTTC. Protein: CASSVRGQAYYGYTF.

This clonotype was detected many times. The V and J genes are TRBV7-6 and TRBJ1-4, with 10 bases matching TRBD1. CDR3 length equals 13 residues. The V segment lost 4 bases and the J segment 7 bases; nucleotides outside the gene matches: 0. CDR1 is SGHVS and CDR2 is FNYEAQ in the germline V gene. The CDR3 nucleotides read TGTGCCAGCAGCTGGGACAGGGGTGAAAAACTGTTTTTT. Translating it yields CASSWDRGEKLFF.

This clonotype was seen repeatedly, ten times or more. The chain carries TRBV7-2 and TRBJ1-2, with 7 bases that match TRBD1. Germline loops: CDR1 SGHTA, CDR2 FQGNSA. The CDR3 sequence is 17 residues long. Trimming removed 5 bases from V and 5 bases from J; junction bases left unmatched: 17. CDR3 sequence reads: CASSPAAGTAHPYGYTF. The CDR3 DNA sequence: TGTGCCAGCAGCCCCGCCGCCGGGACAGCGCATCCTTATGGCTACACCTTC.

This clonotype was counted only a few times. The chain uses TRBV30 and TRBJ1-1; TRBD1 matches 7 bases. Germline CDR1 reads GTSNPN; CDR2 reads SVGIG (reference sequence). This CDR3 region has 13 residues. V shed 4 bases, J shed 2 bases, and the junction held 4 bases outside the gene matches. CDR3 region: CAWMGQQNTEAFF. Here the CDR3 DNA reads TGTGCCTGGATGGGACAGCAAAACACTGAAGCTTTCTTT.

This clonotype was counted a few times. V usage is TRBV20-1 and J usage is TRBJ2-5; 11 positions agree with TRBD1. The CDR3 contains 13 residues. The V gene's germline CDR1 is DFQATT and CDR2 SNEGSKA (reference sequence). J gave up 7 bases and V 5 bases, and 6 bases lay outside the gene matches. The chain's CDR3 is CSASGTGGGTQYF. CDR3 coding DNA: TGCAGTGCTTCCGGGACAGGGGGAGGGACCCAGTACTTC.

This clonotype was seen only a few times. CDR3 loop: CASSQRRAQGGETQYF. CDR3 coding DNA: TGTGCCAGCAGCCAACGCCGCGCGCAGGGAGGCGAGACCCAGTACTTC. V and J are TRBV14 and TRBJ2-5, with D possibly TRBD2 on 6 matching bases. Per the germline V gene, CDR1 is SGHDN and CDR2 is FVKESK. Trimming cost V 2 bases and J 5 bases, with 18 bases left between them. The CDR3 length is 16 residues.

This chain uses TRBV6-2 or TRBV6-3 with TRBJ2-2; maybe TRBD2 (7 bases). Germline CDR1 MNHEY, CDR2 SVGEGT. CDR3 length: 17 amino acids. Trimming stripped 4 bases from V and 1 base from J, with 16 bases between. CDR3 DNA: TGTGCCAGCAGTTCCTACCCGGGGGGACAGAACACCGGGGAGCTGTTTTTT. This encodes CASSSYPGGQNTGELFF.

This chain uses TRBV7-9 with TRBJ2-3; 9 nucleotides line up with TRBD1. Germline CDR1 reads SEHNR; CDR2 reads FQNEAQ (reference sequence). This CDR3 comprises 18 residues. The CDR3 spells CGSSQGQGRPWSPDTQYF. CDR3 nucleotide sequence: TGTGGGAGCAGCCAAGGACAGGGGAGGCCTTGGTCCCCAGATACGCAGTATTTT.

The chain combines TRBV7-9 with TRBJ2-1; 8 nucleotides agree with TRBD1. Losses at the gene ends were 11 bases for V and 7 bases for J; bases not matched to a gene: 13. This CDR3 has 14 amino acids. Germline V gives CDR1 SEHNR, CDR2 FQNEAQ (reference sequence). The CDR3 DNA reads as TGTGCCGGCCTGGAGGACAGGGTCGATAATGAGCAGTTCTTC. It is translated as CAGLEDRVDNEQFF.

The CDR3 protein is CASSLAERWGSSYEQYF. Here the CDR3 DNA reads TGTGCCAGCAGCTTGGCCGAGAGGTGGGGCAGCTCCTACGAGCAGTACTTC. This sequence joins TRBV5-6 and TRBJ2-7; the D gene is possibly TRBD1 (5 bases). Trimming cost V 0 bases and J 0 bases, with 16 bases left between them. CDR1 is SGHDT, CDR2 YYEEEE, per germline. This CDR3 has 17 amino acids.